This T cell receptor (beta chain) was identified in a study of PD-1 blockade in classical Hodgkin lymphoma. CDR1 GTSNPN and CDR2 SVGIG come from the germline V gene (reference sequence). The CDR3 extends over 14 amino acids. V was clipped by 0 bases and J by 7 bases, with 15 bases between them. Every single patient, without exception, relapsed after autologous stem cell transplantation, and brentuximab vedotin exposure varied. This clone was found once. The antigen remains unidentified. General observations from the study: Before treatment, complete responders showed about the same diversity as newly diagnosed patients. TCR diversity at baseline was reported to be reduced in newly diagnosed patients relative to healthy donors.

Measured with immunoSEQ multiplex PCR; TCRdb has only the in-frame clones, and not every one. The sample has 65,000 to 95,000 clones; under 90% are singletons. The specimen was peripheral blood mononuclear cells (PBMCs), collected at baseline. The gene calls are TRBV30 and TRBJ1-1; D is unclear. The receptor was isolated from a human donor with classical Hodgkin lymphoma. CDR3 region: CAWSVALRENEAFF. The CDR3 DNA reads TGTGCCTGGAGTGTAGCACTTAGGGAAAATGAAGCTTTCTTT.